Below are 14 T cell receptor beta chains sequenced from a single sample in a study of regulatory T cells in long-lasting Graves disease. Relying on iRepertoire HTBI primers and Arm-PCR of CDR3 regions, the team built TCR beta libraries. TCRdb reprocessed the multiplex PCR reads via MiXCR and lists one record per CDR3 protein. Of a few hundred thousand distinct CDR3 sequences in the sample, about 20% were seen once. Indicated time point: persistent/refractory GD, antithyroid drugs over 5 years with positive TRAb. After RNA was extracted from PBMCs, the TCR library was made from it. The sample in question was peripheral blood mononuclear cells (PBMCs), obtained when the disease was refractory, from a patient treated with antithyroid drugs. The receptors were sampled from a female donor with Graves disease.

This clonotype was seen a handful of times. V usage is TRBV19 and J usage is TRBJ1-1; no definite D call. V dropped 6 bases and J dropped 3 bases, with 14 bases sitting between them. The V gene's germline CDR1 is LNHDA and CDR2 SQIVND (reference sequence). This CDR3 spans 14 amino acids. The CDR3 DNA reads as TGTGCCAGTAGCAACATGGCTGTCGACACTGAAGCTTTCTTT. It encodes CASSNMAVDTEAFF.

The chain links TRBV27 to TRBJ2-7; 8 bases match TRBD2. V lost 5 bases and J lost 3; bases outside the gene matches: 9. Germline CDR1 reads MNHEY; CDR2 reads SMNVEV (reference sequence). The CDR3 consists of 15 residues. CDR3 bases: TGTGCCAGCAGTGCCCCCCCGGGACTAGGCTACGAGCAGTACTTC. Amino acid sequence: CASSAPPGLGYEQYF.

This clonotype showed up just a few times. This sequence joins TRBV7-2 and TRBJ2-7, with D possibly being TRBD1 (5 bases). This CDR3 has 13 amino acids. CDR1 and CDR2 (germline): SGHTA, FQGNSA. Trimming shortened V by 5 bases and J by 2 bases, and 10 bases separated the two germline ends. The CDR3 sequence is CASSLRVTYEQYF. The CDR3 DNA follows: TGTGCCAGCAGCCTCAGGGTTACCTACGAGCAGTACTTC.

The chain has TRBV28 and TRBJ1-2, with TRBD1 identical over 7 bases. Losses at the gene ends were 3 bases for V and 8 bases for J; bases not matched to a gene: 15. CDR1 and CDR2 (germline): MDHEN, SYDVKM. The CDR3 is made up of 16 amino acids. For the CDR3, the DNA is TGTGCCAGCAGTTTGCTCGACAGGGAGTTTTTAGGCGGCTACACCTTC. It codes for CASSLLDREFLGGYTF.

This clonotype has a count of ten or more. The chain couples TRBV6-5 to TRBJ2-5, with TRBD2 matching 8 bases. CDR1 MNHEY and CDR2 SVGAGI come from the germline V gene. The CDR3 length is 16 residues. Germline trimming cut 2 bases from V and 1 base from J; bases unmatched to any gene: 6. The CDR3 sequence: CASSYMASGPQETQYF. For the CDR3, the DNA is TGTGCCAGCAGTTACATGGCTAGCGGGCCCCAAGAGACCCAGTACTTC.

There are many counts of this clonotype. The chain is built from TRBV3-1 and TRBJ1-2; D may be TRBD1 (5 bases). The CDR3 extends over 13 amino acids. Germline V gene sequence: CDR1 LGHDT, CDR2 YNNKEL (reference sequence). Trimming took off 5 bases at V and 9 bases at J, with 16 bases between the two ends. Here the CDR3 DNA reads TGTGCCAGCAGCAGGGAGACAGCCCTAAGCTACACCTTC. Translation: CASSRETALSYTF.

This clonotype has just a few counts. The V gene is TRBV4-3, the J gene TRBJ2-3, with D hard to call. V dropped 0 bases and J dropped 4 bases, with 8 bases sitting between them. In germline, CDR1 is LGHNA, CDR2 YSLEER. The CDR3 has 14 residues. Written as DNA, the CDR3 is TGCGCCAGCAGCCAAGAACGATCGGCAGATACGCAGTATTTT. Amino acids: CASSQERSADTQYF.

This clonotype was seen repeatedly, ten times or more. The chain joins TRBV7-9 to TRBJ2-7; 8 nucleotides agree with TRBD2. V lost 2 bases to trimming and J lost 2 bases; unmatched junction nucleotides: 5. Germline loops: CDR1 SEHNR, CDR2 FQNEAQ (reference sequence). The CDR3 consists of 15 residues. CDR3 amino acids: CASSLRELAAYEQYF. The CDR3 DNA reads as TGTGCCAGCAGCTTACGGGAACTAGCGGCCTACGAGCAGTACTTC. Complete variable domain (other parts from reference TRBV7-9 and TRBJ2-7): DTGVSQNPRHKITKRGQNVTFRCDPISEHNRLYWYRQTLGQGPEFLTYFQNEAQLEKSRLLSDRFSAERPKGSFSTLEIQRTEQGDSAMYLCASSLRELAAYEQYFGPGTRLTVT.

Ten or more counts support this clonotype. The V gene is TRBV6-1, the J gene TRBJ1-5, with D possibly being TRBD1 (6 bases). Germline-derived CDR1 and CDR2 are MNHNS and SASEGT. The CDR3 sequence is 15 residues long. CDR3 region: CATSGGARLNQPQHF. The CDR3 DNA reads TGTGCAACGTCCGGGGGGGCGCGTCTAAATCAGCCCCAGCATTTT.

V usage is TRBV7-3 and J usage is TRBJ2-1; 8 bases fit TRBD2. The trim removed 3 bases at V and 6 bases at J, leaving 4 bases unmatched. CDR1 is SGHTA and CDR2 is FQGTGA in the germline V gene. The CDR3 consists of 14 residues. The CDR3 nucleotides are TGTGCCAGCAGCTTGAGCGGGAGCTCCAATGAGCAGTTCTTC. Protein product: CASSLSGSSNEQFF.

This rearrangement joins TRBV19 to TRBJ1-1, with D perhaps TRBD1 (5 bases). The CDR3 loop spans 16 amino acids. Germline V gene data show CDR1 as LNHDA and CDR2 as SQIVND (reference sequence). The V end lost 6 bases, the J end lost 1 base, and 18 bases lay between the germline ends. CDR3 DNA: TGTGCCAGTAGCCGGGGGGGGTTAACGGGGAACACTGAAGCTTTCTTT. Translating gives CASSRGGLTGNTEAFF.

This clonotype occurred many times. The CDR3 DNA reads as TGTGCCAGCAGCAACCGGGGACCTAACTATGGCTACACCTTC. Its protein is CASSNRGPNYGYTF. The V call is TRBV6-1, the J call TRBJ1-2, with TRBD1 as a possible D gene (5 bases). CDR1 MNHNS and CDR2 SASEGT come from the germline V gene. Trimming stripped 6 bases from V and 0 bases from J, with 11 bases between. This CDR3 contains 14 residues.

The chain couples TRBV4-1 to TRBJ2-7, with 9 positions matching TRBD1. The CDR3 is 15 residues long. Germline V gene sequence: CDR1 MGHRA, CDR2 YSYEKL. V was clipped by 3 bases and J by 2 bases; unmatched bases: 5. CDR3 in amino acids: CASSQNRGRPYEQYF. In nucleotides, the CDR3 is TGCGCCAGCAGCCAGAACAGGGGGCGCCCCTACGAGCAGTACTTC.

This chain uses TRBV10-3 with TRBJ2-7; D uncertain. The CDR3 length is 15 residues. Deletions cut 2 bases from V and 2 bases from J, with 13 bases between. Germline loops: CDR1 ENHRY, CDR2 SYGVKD. CDR3 protein: CAISEDQLTTYEQYF. CDR3 coding DNA: TGTGCCATCAGTGAGGACCAACTTACCACCTACGAGCAGTACTTC.